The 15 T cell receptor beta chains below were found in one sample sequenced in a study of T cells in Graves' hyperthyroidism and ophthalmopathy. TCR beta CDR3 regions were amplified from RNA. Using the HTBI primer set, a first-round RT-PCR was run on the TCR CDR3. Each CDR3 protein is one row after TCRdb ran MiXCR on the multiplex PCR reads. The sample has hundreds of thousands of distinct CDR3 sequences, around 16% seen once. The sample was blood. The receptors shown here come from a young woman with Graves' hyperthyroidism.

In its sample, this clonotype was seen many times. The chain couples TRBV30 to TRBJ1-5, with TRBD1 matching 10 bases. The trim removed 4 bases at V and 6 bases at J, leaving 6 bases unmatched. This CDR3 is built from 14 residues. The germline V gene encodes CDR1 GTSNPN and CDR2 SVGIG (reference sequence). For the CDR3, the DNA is TGTGCCTGGAAGGGGACAGGGGTATTTCAGCCCCAGCATTTT. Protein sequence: CAWKGTGVFQPQHF. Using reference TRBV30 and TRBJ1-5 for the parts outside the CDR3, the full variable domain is SQTIHQWPATLVQPVGSPLSLECTVEGTSNPNLYWYRQAAGRGLQLLFYSVGIGQISSEVPQNLSASRPQDRQFILSSKKLLLSDSGFYLCAWKGTGVFQPQHFGDGTRLSIL.

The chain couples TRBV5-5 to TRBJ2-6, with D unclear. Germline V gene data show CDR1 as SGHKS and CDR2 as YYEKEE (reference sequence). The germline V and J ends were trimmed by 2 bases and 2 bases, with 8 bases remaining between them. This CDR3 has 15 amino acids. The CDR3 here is CASSFSQTGANVLTF. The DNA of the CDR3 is TGTGCCAGCAGCTTTTCCCAGACTGGGGCCAACGTCCTGACTTTC.

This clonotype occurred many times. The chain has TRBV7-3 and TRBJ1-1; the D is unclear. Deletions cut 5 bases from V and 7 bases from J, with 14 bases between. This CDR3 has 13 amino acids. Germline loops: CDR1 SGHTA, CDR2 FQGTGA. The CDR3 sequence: CASSTSPNREAFF. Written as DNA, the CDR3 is TGTGCCAGCAGCACCTCCCCCAATCGTGAAGCTTTCTTT.

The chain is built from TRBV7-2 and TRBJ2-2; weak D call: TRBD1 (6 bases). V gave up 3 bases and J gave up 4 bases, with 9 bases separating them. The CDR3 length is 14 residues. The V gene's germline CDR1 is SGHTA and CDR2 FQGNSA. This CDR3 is CASSLPQGTGELFF. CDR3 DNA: TGTGCCAGCAGCTTGCCACAGGGCACCGGGGAGCTGTTTTTT.

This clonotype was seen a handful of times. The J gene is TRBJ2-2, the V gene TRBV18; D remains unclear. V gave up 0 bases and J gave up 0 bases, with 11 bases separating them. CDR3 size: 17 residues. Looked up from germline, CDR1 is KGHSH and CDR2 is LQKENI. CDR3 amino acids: CASSPPSNRANTGELFF. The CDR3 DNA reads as TGTGCCAGCTCACCACCGTCGAACAGAGCGAACACCGGGGAGCTGTTTTTT.

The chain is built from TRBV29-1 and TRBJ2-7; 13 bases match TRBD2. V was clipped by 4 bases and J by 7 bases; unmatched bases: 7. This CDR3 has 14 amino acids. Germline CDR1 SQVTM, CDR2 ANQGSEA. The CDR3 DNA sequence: TGCAGCGTTGTTAGGACTAGCGGGAGTGATGAGCAGTACTTC. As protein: CSVVRTSGSDEQYF.

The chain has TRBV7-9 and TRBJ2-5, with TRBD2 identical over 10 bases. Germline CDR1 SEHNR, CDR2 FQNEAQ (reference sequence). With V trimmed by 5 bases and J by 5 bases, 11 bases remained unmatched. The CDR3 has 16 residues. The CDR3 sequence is CASSARSSGRGETQYF. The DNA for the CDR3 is TGTGCCAGCAGCGCCCGCTCTAGCGGGAGAGGCGAGACCCAGTACTTC. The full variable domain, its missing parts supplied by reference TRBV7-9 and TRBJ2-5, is DTGVSQNPRHKITKRGQNVTFRCDPISEHNRLYWYRQTLGQGPEFLTYFQNEAQLEKSRLLSDRFSAERPKGSFSTLEIQRTEQGDSAMYLCASSARSSGRGETQYFGPGTRLLVL.

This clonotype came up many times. As DNA, the CDR3 is TGCAGTGCTAGAGGGCCGAACCTAGTCACAGATACGCAGTATTTT. It encodes CSARGPNLVTDTQYF. The chain carries TRBV20-1 and TRBJ2-3; D remains unclear. The CDR3 covers 15 residues. The germline CDR1 and CDR2 sequences are DFQATT and SNEGSKA (reference sequence). V lost 1 base and J 2 bases, leaving 13 bases between the germline ends.

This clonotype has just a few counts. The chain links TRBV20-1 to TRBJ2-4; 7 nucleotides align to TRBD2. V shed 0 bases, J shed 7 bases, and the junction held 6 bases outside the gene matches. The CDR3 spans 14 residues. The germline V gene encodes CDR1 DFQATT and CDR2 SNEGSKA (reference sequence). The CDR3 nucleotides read TGCAGTGCTAGAGATCAACGGGAGGTCAACATTCAGTACTTC. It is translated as CSARDQREVNIQYF.

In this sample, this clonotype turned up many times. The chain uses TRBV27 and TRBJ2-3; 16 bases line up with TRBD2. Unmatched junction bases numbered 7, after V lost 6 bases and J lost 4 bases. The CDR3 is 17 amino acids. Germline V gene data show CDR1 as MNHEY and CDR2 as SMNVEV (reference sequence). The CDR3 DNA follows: TGTGCCAGCAGCCGCCGGGGACTAGCGGGAGGGGCAGATACGCAGTATTTT. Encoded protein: CASSRRGLAGGADTQYF.

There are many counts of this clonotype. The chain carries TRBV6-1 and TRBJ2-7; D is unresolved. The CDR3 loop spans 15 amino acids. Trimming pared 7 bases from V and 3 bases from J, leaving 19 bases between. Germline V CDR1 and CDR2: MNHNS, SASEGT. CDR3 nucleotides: TGTGCCAGCAACGACCTGGACGGCACCCACTACGAGCAGTACTTC. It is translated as CASNDLDGTHYEQYF.

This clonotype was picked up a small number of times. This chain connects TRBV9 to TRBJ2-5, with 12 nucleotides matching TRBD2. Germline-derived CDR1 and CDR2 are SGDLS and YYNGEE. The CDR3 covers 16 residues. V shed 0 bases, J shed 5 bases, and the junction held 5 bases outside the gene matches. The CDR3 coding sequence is TGTGCCAGCAGCGTAGGACTAGCGGGAGTGTCTGAGACCCAGTACTTC. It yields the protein CASSVGLAGVSETQYF.

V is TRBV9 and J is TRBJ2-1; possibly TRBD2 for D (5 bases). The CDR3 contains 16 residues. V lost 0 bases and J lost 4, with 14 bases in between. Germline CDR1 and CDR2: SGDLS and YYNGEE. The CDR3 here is CASSVDGNPKYNEQFF. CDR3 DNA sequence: TGTGCCAGCAGCGTAGACGGGAACCCTAAATACAATGAGCAGTTCTTC.

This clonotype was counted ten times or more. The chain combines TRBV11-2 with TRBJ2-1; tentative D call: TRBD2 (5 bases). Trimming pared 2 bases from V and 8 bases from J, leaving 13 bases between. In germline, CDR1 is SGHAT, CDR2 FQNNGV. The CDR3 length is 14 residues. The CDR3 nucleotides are TGTGCCAGCAGCTTAACTTCAGTTAGCGATGAGCAGTTCTTC. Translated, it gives CASSLTSVSDEQFF.

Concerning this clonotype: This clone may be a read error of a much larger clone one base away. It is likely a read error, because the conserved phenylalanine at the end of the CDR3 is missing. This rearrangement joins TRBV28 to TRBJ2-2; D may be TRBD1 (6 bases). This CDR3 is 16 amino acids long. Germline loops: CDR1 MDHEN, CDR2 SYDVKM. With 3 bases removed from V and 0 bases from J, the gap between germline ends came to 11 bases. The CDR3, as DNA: TGTGCCAGCAGTTTGTTTGGGGGCGCGAACACCGGGGAGCTGTTTCTT. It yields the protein CASSLFGGANTGELFL.